This T cell receptor beta chain was obtained from a study of T cell responses to AZD1222 COVID-19 vaccine. This clone was observed once. Its antigen is not identified. Pooled samples include second doses given at about 4 or 12 weeks. The protocol was immunoSEQ multiplex PCR, while the TCRdb copy is restricted to in-frame clones and leaves out a portion. The sample carries some 150,000 clones, 85% to 90% recorded once. Whole-study results and caveats: Clonal diversity may have been underestimated, and the donors were mostly white British, with more females than males. An increase in Spike-specific TCR breadth and depth was observed after two AZD1222 doses. The span of vaccine-associated CD4 TCRs extended across spike, with dominance at 160-218 and 743-854.

This CDR3 has 14 residues. In germline, CDR1 is LGHNT, CDR2 FRNRAP. V trimming: 7 bases; J trimming: 2 bases; junction bases outside the gene matches: 5. The receptor comes from an adult who received the AZD1222 COVID-19 vaccine. The input for sequencing was peripheral blood, taken 28 days after the second AZD1222 dose. The chain carries TRBV12-5 and TRBJ2-5, with 9 bases aligning to TRBD1. This CDR3 is CASASGTGQETQYF. In DNA, the CDR3 is TGTGCTAGTGCCTCCGGGACAGGGCAAGAGACCCAGTACTTC.